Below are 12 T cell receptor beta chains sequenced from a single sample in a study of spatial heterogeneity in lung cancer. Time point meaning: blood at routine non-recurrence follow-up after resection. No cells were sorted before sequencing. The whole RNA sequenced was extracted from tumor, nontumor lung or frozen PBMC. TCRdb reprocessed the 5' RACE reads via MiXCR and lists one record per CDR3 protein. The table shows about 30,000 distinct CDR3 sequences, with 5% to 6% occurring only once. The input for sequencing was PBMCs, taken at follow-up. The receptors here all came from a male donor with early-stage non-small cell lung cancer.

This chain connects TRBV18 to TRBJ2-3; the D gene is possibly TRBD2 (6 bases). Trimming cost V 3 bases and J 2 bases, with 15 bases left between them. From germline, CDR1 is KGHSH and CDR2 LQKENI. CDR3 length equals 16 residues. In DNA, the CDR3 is TGTGCCAGCTCACCCCTTGGCGGGGCCAACACAGATACGCAGTATTTT. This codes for CASSPLGGANTDTQYF.

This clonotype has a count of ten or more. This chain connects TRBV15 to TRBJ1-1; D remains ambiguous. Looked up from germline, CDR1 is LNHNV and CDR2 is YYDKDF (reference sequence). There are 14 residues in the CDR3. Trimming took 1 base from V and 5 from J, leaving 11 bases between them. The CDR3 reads CATSRGEGRTEAFF. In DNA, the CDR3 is TGTGCCACCAGCAGAGGTGAAGGGCGTACTGAAGCTTTCTTT.

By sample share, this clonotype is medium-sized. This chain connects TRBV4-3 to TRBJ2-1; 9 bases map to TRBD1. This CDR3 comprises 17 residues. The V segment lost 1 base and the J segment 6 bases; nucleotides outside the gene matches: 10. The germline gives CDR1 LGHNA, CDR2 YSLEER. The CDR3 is CASSQGLWDRASNEQFF. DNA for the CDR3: TGCGCCAGCAGCCAAGGGCTTTGGGACAGGGCCTCCAATGAGCAGTTCTTC.

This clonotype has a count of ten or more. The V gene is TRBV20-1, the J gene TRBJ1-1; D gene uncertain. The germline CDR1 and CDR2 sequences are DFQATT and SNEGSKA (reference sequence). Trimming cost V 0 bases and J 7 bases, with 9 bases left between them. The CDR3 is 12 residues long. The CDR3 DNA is TGCAGTGCTAGAGATCCAGGAGTTGAAGCTTTCTTT. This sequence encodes CSARDPGVEAFF.

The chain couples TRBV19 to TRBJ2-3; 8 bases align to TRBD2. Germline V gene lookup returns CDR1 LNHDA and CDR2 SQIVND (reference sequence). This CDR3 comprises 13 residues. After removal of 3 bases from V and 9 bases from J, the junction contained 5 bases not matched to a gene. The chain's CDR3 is CASSMTGTRTQYF. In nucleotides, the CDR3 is TGTGCCAGTAGTATGACGGGGACTAGGACGCAGTATTTT.

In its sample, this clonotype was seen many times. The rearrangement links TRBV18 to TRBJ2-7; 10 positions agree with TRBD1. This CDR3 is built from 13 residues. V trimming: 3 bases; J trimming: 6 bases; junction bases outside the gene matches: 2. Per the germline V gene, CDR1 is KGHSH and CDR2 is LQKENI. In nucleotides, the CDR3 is TGTGCCAGCTCACCCGGACAGGGGGGCGAGCAGTACGTC. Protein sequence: CASSPGQGGEQYV.

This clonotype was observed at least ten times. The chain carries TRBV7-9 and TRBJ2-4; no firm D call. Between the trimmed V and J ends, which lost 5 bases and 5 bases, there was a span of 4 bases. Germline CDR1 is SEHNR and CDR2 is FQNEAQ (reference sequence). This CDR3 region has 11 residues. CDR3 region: CASSLQNIQYF. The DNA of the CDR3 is TGTGCCAGCAGCCTCCAAAACATTCAGTACTTC.

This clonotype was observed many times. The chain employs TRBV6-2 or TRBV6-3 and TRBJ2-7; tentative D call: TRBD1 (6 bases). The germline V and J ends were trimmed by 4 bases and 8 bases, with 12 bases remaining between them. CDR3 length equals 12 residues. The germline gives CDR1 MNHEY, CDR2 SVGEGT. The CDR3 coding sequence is TGTGCCAGCAGTTTCATACAGGGAAAGCAGTACGTC. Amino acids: CASSFIQGKQYV.

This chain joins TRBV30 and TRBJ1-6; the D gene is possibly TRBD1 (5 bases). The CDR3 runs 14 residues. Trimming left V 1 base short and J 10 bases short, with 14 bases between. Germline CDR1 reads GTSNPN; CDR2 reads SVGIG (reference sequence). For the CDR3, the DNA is TGTGCCTGGAGTGCCCAGGGTTCAATGTCACCCCTCCACTTT. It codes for CAWSAQGSMSPLHF.

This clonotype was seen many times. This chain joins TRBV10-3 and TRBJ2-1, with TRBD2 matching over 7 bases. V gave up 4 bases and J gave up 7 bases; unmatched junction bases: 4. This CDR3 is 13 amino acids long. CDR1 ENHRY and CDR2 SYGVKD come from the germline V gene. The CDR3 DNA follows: TGTGCCATCAGTGTAGCGGGTCCAAATGAGCAGTTCTTC. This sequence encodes CAISVAGPNEQFF.

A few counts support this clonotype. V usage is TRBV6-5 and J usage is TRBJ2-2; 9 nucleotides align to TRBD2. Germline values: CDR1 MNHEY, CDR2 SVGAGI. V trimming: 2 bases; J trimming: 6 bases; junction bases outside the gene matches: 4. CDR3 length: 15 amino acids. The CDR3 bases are TGTGCCAGCAGTTACGTGCCTAGCGGGGCCGGGGAGCTGTTTTTT. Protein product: CASSYVPSGAGELFF.

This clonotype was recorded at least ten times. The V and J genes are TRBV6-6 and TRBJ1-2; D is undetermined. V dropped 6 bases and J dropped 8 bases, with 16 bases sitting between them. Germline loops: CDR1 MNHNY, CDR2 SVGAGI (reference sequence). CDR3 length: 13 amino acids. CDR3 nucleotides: TGTGCCAGCAGCCCCGTCATGGGAGGAGGCTACACCTTC. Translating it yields CASSPVMGGGYTF.